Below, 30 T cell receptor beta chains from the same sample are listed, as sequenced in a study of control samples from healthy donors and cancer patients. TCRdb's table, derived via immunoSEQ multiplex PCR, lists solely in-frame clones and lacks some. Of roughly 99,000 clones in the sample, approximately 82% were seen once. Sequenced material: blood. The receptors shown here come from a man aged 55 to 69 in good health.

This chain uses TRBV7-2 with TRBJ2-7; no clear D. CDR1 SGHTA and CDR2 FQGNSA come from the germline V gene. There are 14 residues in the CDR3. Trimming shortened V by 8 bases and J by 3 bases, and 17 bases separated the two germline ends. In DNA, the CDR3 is TGTGCCAGCTGCCCCGCCGGCTCAGACTACGAGCAGTACTTC. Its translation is CASCPAGSDYEQYF.

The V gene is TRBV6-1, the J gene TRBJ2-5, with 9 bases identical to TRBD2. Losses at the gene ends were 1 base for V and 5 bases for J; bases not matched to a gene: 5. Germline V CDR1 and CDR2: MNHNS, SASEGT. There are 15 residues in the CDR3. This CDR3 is CASSEGAGGSETQYF. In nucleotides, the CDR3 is TGTGCCAGCAGTGAAGGAGCGGGAGGCTCTGAGACCCAGTACTTC.

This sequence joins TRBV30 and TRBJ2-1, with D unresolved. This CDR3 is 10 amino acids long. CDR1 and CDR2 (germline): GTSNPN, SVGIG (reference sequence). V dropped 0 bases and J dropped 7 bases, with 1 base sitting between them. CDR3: CAWSVNEQFF. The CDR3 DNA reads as TGTGCCTGGAGTGTAAATGAGCAGTTCTTC.

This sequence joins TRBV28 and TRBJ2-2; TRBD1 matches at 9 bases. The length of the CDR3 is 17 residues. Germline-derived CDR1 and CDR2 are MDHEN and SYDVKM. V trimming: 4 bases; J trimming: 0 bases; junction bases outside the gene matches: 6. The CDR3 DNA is TGTGCCAGCAGTTACAAACAGGGGGCGGCGAACACCGGGGAGCTGTTTTTT. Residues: CASSYKQGAANTGELFF. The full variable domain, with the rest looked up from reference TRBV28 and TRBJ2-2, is DVKVTQSSRYLVKRTGEKVFLECVQDMDHENMFWYRQDPGLGLRLIYFSYDVKMKEKGDIPEGYSVSREKKERFSLILESASTNQTSMYLCASSYKQGAANTGELFFGEGSRLTVL.

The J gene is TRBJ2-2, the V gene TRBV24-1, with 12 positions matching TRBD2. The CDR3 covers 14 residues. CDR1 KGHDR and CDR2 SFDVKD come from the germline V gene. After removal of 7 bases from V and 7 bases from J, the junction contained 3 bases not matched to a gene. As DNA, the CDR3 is TGTGCCACCAGCTCGACTAGCGGGAGCGGGGAGCTGTTTTTT. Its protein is CATSSTSGSGELFF.

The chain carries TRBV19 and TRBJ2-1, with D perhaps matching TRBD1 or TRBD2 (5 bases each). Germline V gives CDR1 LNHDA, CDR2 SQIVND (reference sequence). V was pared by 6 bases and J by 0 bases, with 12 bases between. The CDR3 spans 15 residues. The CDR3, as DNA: TGTGCCAGTAGAAGGGGTACTAGCTCCTACAATGAGCAGTTCTTC. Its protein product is CASRRGTSSYNEQFF.

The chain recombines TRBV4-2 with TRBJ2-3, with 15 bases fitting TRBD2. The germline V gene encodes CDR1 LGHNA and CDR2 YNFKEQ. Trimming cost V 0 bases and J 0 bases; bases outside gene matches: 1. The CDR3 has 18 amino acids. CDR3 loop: CASSQEGTSGRSTDTQYF. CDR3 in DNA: TGTGCCAGCAGCCAAGAAGGGACTAGCGGGAGGAGCACAGATACGCAGTATTTT.

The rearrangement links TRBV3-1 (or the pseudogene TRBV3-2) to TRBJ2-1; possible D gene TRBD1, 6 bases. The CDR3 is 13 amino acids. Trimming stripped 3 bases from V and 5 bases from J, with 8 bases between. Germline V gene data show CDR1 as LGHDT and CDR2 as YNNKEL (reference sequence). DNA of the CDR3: TGTGCCAGCAGCCAGGGGGCCGACAATGAGCAGTTCTTC. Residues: CASSQGADNEQFF.

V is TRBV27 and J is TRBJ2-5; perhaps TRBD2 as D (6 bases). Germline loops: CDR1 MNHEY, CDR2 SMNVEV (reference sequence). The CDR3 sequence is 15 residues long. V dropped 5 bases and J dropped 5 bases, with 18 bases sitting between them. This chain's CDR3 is CASSPGTARRETQYF. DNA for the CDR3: TGTGCCAGCAGTCCAGGGACTGCTCGGAGGGAGACCCAGTACTTC.

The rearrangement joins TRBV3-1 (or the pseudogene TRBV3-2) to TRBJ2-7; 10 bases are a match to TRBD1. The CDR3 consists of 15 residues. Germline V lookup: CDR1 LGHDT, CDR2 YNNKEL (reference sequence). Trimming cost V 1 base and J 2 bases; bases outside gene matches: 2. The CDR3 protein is CASSQADRGPYEQYF. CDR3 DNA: TGTGCCAGCAGCCAAGCTGACAGGGGGCCCTACGAGCAGTACTTC.

The CDR3 sequence: CAWRLAGTNNEQFF. The DNA of the CDR3 is TGTGCCTGGAGACTAGCGGGAACTAACAATGAGCAGTTCTTC. V is TRBV30 and J is TRBJ2-1; TRBD2 matches at 10 bases. Trimming cost V 3 bases and J 5 bases; bases outside gene matches: 4. This CDR3 is built from 14 residues. Germline CDR1 is GTSNPN and CDR2 is SVGIG (reference sequence).

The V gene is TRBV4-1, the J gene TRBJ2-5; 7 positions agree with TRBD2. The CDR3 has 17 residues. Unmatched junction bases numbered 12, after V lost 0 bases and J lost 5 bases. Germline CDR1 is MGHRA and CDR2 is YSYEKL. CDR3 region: CASSQDGSAGVTETQYF. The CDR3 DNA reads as TGCGCCAGCAGCCAAGATGGTTCCGCGGGAGTGACGGAGACCCAGTACTTC.

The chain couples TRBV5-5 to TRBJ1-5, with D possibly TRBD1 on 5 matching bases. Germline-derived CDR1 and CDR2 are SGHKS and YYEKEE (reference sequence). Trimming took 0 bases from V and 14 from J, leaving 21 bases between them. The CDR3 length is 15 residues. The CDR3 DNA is TGTGCCAGCAGCTTGGACACGTCGACCCGGGACGAGGAGCATTTT. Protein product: CASSLDTSTRDEEHF.

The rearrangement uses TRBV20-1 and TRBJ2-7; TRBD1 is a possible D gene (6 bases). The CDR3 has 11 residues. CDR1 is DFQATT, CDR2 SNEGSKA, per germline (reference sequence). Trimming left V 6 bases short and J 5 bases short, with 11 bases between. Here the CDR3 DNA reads TGCAGTGCCCTAAAGGGGGACGAGCAGTACTTC. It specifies CSALKGDEQYF.

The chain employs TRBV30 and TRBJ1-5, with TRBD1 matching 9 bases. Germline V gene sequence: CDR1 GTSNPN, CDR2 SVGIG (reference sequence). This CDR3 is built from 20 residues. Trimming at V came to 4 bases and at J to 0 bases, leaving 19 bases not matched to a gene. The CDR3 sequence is CAWTLPPYRGLSGSNQPQHF. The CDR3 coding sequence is TGTGCCTGGACCCTGCCCCCTTACAGGGGGCTTAGTGGTAGCAATCAGCCCCAGCATTTT. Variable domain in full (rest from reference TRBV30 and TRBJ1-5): SQTIHQWPATLVQPVGSPLSLECTVEGTSNPNLYWYRQAAGRGLQLLFYSVGIGQISSEVPQNLSASRPQDRQFILSSKKLLLSDSGFYLCAWTLPPYRGLSGSNQPQHFGDGTRLSIL.

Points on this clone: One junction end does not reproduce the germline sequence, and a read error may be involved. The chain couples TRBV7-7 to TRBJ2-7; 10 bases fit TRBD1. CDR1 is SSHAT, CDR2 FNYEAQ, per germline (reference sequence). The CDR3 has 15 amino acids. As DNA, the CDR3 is TGTGCTAGCAGCTCGGGACAGGGGCCGCTCTACGAGCAGTACTTC. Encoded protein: CASSSGQGPLYEQYF.

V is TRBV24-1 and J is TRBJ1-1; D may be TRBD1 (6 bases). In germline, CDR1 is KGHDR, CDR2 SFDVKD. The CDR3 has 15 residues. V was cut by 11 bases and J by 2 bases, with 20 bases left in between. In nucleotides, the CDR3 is TGTGCCAGCCTGAAGCAGGACAGACTTAACACTGAAGCTTTCTTT. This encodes CASLKQDRLNTEAFF.

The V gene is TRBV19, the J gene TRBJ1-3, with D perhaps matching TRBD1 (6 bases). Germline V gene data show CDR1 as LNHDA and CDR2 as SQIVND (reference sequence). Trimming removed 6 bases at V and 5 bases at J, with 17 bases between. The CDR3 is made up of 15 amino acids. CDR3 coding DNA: TGTGCCAGTAGGCCCCCAGGGGCAGGACGAAACACCATATATTTT. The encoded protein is CASRPPGAGRNTIYF. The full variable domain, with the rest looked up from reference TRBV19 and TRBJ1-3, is DGGITQSPKYLFRKEGQNVTLSCEQNLNHDAMYWYRQDPGQGLRLIYYSQIVNDFQKGDIAEGYSVSREKKESFPLTVTSAQKNPTAFYLCASRPPGAGRNTIYFGEGSWLTVV.

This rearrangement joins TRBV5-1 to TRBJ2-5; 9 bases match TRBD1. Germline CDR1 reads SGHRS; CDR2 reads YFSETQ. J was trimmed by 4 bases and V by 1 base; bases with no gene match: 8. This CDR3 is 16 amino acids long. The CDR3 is CASSLTGGETGETQYF. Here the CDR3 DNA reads TGCGCCAGCAGCTTGACAGGGGGCGAGACAGGAGAGACCCAGTACTTC.

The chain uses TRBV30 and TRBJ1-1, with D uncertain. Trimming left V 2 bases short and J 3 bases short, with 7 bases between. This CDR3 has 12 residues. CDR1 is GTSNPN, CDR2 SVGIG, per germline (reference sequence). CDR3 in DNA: TGTGCCTGGAGTCCCGGGGACACTGAAGCTTTCTTT. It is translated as CAWSPGDTEAFF.

CDR3 amino acids: CASSPTSGGALGETQYF. CDR3 sequence (DNA): TGTGCCAGCAGCCCGACTAGCGGGGGGGCCCTCGGAGAGACCCAGTACTTC. V and J are TRBV5-6 and TRBJ2-5; 14 bases align to TRBD2. V was clipped by 4 bases and J by 4 bases; unmatched bases: 9. CDR3 length: 17 amino acids. The germline V gene encodes CDR1 SGHDT and CDR2 YYEEEE.

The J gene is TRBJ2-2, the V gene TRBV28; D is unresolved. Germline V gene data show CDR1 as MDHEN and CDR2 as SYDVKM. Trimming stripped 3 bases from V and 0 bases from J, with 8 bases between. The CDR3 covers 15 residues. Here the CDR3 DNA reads TGTGCCAGCAGTTTCGTACGGACGAACACCGGGGAGCTGTTTTTT. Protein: CASSFVRTNTGELFF. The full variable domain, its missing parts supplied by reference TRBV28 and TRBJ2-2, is DVKVTQSSRYLVKRTGEKVFLECVQDMDHENMFWYRQDPGLGLRLIYFSYDVKMKEKGDIPEGYSVSREKKERFSLILESASTNQTSMYLCASSFVRTNTGELFFGEGSRLTVL.

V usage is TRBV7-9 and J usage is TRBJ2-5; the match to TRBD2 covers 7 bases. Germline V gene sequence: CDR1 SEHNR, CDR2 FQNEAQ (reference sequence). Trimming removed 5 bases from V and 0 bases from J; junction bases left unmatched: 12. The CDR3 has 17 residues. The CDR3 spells CASSLPPGGGDQETQYF. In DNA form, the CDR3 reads TGTGCCAGCAGCCTACCTCCGGGGGGAGGGGACCAAGAGACCCAGTACTTC.

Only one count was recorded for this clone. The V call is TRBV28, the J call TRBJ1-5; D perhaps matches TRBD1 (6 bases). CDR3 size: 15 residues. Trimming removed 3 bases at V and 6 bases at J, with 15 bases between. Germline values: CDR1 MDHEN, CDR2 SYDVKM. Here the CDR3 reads CASSFSWGASQPQHF. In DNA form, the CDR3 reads TGTGCCAGCAGTTTTTCGTGGGGGGCAAGTCAGCCCCAGCATTTT.

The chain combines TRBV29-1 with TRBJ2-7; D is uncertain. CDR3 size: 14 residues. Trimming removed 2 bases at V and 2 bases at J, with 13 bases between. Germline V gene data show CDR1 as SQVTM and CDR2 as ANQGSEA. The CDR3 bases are TGCAGCGTTGAAAACCCCGGGCTAACCTACGAGCAGTACTTC. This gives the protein CSVENPGLTYEQYF.

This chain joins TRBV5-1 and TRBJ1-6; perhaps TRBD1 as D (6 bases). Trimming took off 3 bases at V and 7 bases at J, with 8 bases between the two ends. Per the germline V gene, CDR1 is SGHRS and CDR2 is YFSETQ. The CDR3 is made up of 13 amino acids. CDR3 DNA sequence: TGCGCCAGCAGCTCCACAGGGAATTCACCCCTCCACTTT. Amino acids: CASSSTGNSPLHF.

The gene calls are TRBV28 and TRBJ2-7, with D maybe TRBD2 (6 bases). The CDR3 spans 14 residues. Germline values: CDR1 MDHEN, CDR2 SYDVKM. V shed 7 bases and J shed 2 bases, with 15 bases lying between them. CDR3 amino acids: CASTSAGGTYEQYF. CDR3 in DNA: TGTGCCAGCACCTCGGCGGGCGGGACCTACGAGCAGTACTTC.

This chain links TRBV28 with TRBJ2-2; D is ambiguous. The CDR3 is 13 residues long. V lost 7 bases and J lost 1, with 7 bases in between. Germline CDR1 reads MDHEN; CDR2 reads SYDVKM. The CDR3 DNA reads TGTGCCAGCACCCAGAGGAACACCGGGGAGCTGTTTTTT. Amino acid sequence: CASTQRNTGELFF.

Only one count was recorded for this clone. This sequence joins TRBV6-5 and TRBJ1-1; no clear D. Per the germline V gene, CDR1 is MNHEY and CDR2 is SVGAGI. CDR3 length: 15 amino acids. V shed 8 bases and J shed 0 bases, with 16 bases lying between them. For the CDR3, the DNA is TGTGCCAGCCTTTCTAACAGCAGAATGAACACTGAAGCTTTCTTT. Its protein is CASLSNSRMNTEAFF.

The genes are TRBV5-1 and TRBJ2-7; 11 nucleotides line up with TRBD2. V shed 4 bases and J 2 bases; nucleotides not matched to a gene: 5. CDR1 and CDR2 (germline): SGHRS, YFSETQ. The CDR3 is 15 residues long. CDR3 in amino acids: CASSGYSGGAYEQYF. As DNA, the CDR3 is TGCGCCAGCAGCGGGTATAGCGGGGGGGCCTACGAGCAGTACTTC.